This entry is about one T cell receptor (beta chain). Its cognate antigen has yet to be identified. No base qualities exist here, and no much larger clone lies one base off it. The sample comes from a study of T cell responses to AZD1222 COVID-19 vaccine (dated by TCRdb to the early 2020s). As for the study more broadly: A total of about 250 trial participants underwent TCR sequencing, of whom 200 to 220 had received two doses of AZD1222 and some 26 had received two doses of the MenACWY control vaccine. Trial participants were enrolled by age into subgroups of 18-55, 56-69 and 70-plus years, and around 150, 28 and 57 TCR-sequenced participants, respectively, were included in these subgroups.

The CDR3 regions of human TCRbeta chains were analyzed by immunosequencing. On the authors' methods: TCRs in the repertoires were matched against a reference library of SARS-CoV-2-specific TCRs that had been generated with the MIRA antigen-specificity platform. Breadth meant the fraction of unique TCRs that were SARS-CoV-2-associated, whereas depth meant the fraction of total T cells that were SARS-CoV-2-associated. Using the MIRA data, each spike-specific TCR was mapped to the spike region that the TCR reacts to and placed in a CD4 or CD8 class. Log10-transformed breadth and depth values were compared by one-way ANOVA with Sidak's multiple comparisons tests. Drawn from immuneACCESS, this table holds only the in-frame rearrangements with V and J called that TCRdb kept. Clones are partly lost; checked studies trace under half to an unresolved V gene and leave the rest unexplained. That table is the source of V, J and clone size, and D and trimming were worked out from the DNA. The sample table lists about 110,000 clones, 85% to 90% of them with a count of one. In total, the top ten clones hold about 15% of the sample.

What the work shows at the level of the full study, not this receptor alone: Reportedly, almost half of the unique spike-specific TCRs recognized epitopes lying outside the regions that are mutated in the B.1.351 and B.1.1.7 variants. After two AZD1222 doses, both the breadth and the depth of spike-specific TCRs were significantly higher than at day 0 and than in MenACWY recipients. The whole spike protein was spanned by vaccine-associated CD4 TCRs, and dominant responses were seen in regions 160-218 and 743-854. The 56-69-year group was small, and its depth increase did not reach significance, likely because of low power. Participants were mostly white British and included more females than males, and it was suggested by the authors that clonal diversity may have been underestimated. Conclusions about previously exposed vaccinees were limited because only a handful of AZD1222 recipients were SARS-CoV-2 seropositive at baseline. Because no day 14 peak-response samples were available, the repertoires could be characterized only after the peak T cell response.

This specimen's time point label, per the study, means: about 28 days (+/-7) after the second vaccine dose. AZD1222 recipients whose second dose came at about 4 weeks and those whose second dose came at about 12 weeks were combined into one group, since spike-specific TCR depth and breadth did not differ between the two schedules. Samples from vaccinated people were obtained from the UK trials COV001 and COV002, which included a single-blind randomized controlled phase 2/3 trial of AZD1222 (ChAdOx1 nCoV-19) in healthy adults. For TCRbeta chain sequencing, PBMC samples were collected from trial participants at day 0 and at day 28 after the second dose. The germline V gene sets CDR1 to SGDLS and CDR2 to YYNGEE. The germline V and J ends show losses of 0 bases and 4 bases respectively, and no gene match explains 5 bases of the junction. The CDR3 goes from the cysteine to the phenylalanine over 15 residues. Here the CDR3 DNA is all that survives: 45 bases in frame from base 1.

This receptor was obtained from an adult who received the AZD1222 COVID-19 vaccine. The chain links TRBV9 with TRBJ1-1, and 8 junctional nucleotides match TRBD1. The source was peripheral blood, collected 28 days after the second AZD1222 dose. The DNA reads TGTGCCAGCAGCGTAGGAGGAACAGGGGGCACTGAAGCTTTCTTT. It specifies CASSVGGTGGTEAFF.